Listed below are T cell receptor beta chains from one sample, sequenced in a study of human T cells and chemical hapten exposure. TCRdb independently ran MiXCR on the RACE reads; one entry per CDR3 protein. Altogether over 85,000 distinct CDR3 sequences are present, about 8.8% being singletons, with the ten largest covering about 3%. Specimen: whole blood. All receptors derive from a female donor in good health. Some clones in this sample may be carry-over from other donors' samples. CDR3s include the opening cysteine and the closing phenylalanine or tryptophan. Fields, in order: V gene, clone size, J gene, CDR3 protein. The size of a clone is reported for some rows only, either as once, few or many, or as a class for expanded clones.

V: TRBV12-3/TRBV12-4; size: many; J: TRBJ2-2; CDR3: CASSPGTGKLFF
V: TRBV6-6; size: -; J: TRBJ2-7; CDR3: CASSVIGEREAYEQYF
V: TRBV20-1; size: -; J: TRBJ2-3; CDR3: CSARGGSGVTDTQYF
V: TRBV7-9; size: few; J: TRBJ1-1; CDR3: CASSLAADTEAFF
V: TRBV4-2; size: -; J: TRBJ1-1; CDR3: CASSQSLSPGTTEAFF
V: TRBV29-1; size: few; J: TRBJ2-1; CDR3: CSTSGLAGPYNEQFF
V: TRBV12-3/TRBV12-4; size: -; J: TRBJ2-2; CDR3: CASSPEGRTGELFF
V: TRBV29-1; size: many; J: TRBJ2-1; CDR3: CSVVGRVLYNEQFF
V: TRBV4-1; size: -; J: TRBJ2-2; CDR3: CASTVNWDTLDTGELFF
V: TRBV28; size: many; J: TRBJ1-1; CDR3: CASIPIRGDGTEAFF
V: TRBV2; size: -; J: TRBJ2-3; CDR3: CASSLGLAGGGTDTQYF
V: TRBV7-2; size: many; J: TRBJ2-5; CDR3: CASSLVGTGVETQYF
V: TRBV7-9; size: -; J: TRBJ1-4; CDR3: CASSLQSANEKLFF
V: TRBV9; size: -; J: TRBJ2-7; CDR3: CASSVELSRGDYEQYF
V: TRBV5-1; size: many; J: TRBJ2-1; CDR3: CASSSPFREQFF
V: TRBV2; size: few; J: TRBJ1-3; CDR3: CASSESGGNTIYF
V: TRBV29-1; size: -; J: TRBJ1-1; CDR3: CSVEDRGPGTEAFF
V: TRBV27; size: -; J: TRBJ2-2; CDR3: CASSLLGGLDTGELFF
V: TRBV28; size: many; J: TRBJ1-5; CDR3: CAGRGGRGQPQHF
V: TRBV27; size: many; J: TRBJ2-3; CDR3: CASSLSLDLSTDTQYF
V: TRBV12-5; size: -; J: TRBJ1-1; CDR3: CASGLVQMNTEAFF
V: TRBV19; size: -; J: TRBJ2-1; CDR3: CASSTKGGSYNEQFF
V: TRBV11-2; size: -; J: TRBJ2-7; CDR3: CASSLVGRLNEQYF
V: TRBV20-1; size: many; J: TRBJ2-1; CDR3: CSARVLSGSSYNEQFF
V: TRBV29-1; size: few; J: TRBJ2-3; CDR3: CSVGSSATDTQYF
V: TRBV2; size: few; J: TRBJ2-3; CDR3: CASSEELADSTDTQYF
V: TRBV6-1; size: many; J: TRBJ2-7; CDR3: CASSRQGSYEQYF
V: TRBV11-2; size: -; J: TRBJ1-2; CDR3: CASSLGGLANYGYTF
V: TRBV20-1; size: few; J: TRBJ2-7; CDR3: CSPGLAGEVQYF
V: TRBV30; size: many; J: TRBJ1-1; CDR3: CAWKMDREYTEAFF
V: TRBV2; size: -; J: TRBJ2-2; CDR3: CATQPTQGSDTGELFF
V: TRBV12-3/TRBV12-4; size: -; J: TRBJ1-4; CDR3: CASSFGPEEKLFF
V: TRBV7-2; size: -; J: TRBJ2-1; CDR3: CASSLAMGWQFF
V: TRBV7-9; size: many; J: TRBJ2-1; CDR3: CASSLLLLGTGGDEQFF
V: TRBV3-1; size: few; J: TRBJ1-2; CDR3: CASSRLTSSLYGYTF
V: TRBV20-1; size: many; J: TRBJ2-7; CDR3: CSAIREYEQYF
V: TRBV20-1; size: few; J: TRBJ2-1; CDR3: CSARTGTRGNNEQFF
V: TRBV29-1; size: many; J: TRBJ2-1; CDR3: CSSTPRQAVNEQFF
V: TRBV28; size: -; J: TRBJ2-3; CDR3: CASSPVETGSDTQYF
V: TRBV6-5; size: -; J: TRBJ1-4; CDR3: CASTVGAGNEKLFF
V: TRBV3-1; size: -; J: TRBJ2-1; CDR3: CASSQDPARGWNEQFF
V: TRBV28; size: -; J: TRBJ2-7; CDR3: CASQSLGTERYEQYF
V: TRBV30; size: few; J: TRBJ2-1; CDR3: CAWMRNYNEQFF